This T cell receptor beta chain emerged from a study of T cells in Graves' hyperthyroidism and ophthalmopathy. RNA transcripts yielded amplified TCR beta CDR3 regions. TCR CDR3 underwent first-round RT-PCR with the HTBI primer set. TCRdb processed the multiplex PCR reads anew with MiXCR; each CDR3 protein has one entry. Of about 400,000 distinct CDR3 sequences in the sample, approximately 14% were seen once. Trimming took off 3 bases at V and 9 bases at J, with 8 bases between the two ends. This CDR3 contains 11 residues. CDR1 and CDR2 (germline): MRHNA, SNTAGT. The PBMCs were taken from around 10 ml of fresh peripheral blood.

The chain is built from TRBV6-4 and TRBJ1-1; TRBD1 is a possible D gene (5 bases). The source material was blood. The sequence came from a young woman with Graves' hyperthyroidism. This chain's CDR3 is CASSDGTKAFF. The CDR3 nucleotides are TGTGCCAGCAGTGATGGGACTAAAGCTTTCTTT.